What follows is one TCR beta chain and its context. The sample comes from a study of blood T cells in healthy people across ages. The CDR3 extends over 13 amino acids. In germline, CDR1 is MNHNY, CDR2 SVGAGI (reference sequence). With a J-beta primer mix and a sample-barcoded 5' primer, a second PCR ran about 7 to 11 cycles. MiXCR, applied by TCRdb to the 5' RACE reads, yields one record per CDR3 protein. The sample carries about 380,000 distinct CDR3 sequences, more than 45% recorded once. The TCR originated in a man in his sixties in good health. The source material was blood. The chain links TRBV6-6 to TRBJ2-4; 8 nucleotides line up with TRBD1. The DNA end lines up better with TRBJ2-7; the J call may be wrong. The CDR3 here is CASSSQGAHEQYF. Here the CDR3 DNA reads TGTGCCAGCAGTTCCCAGGGGGCCCACGAGCAGTACTTC.